The 8 T cell receptor beta chains presented below share a single source sample, sequenced in a study of blood T cell repertoires in COVID-19. Clones were read by immunoSEQ multiplex PCR, and TCRdb kept only the in-frame ones, dropping some. The sample has a few hundred thousand clones, approximately 90% seen once. Sequencing was carried out using PBMCs or T cells enriched from blood (not recorded which). The receptors were sampled from a woman aged 45-65 years who had recovered from COVID-19.

The V and J genes are TRBV7-8 and TRBJ1-3, with 9 bases identical to TRBD1. Germline CDR1 is SGHVS and CDR2 is FQNEAQ. The CDR3 has 15 amino acids. The trim removed 8 bases at V and 3 bases at J, leaving 8 bases unmatched. The chain's CDR3 is CASGRWTGVGNTIYF. Here the CDR3 DNA reads TGTGCCAGCGGCCGCTGGACAGGGGTTGGAAACACCATATATTTT.

The chain carries TRBV29-1 and TRBJ1-1; D possibly corresponds to TRBD1 (6 bases). CDR3 length equals 14 residues. CDR1 is SQVTM, CDR2 ANQGSEA, per germline. V was pared by 3 bases and J by 1 base, with 12 bases between. The CDR3 sequence: CSVDVRGRNTEAFF. CDR3 in DNA: TGCAGCGTTGACGTCAGGGGAAGGAACACTGAAGCTTTCTTT. Full variable domain (outside the CDR3, taken from reference TRBV29-1 and TRBJ1-1): SAVISQKPSRDICQRGTSLTIQCQVDSQVTMMFWYRQQPGQSLTLIATANQGSEATYESGFVIDKFPISRPNLTFSTLTVSNMSPEDSSIYLCSVDVRGRNTEAFFGQGTRLTVV.

CDR3 DNA sequence: TGTGCCAGCACTACACCGGGACTCTGGGAAAAACTGTTTTTT. Its translation: CASTTPGLWEKLFF. The chain couples TRBV28 to TRBJ1-4; tentative D call: TRBD1 (5 bases). CDR1 MDHEN and CDR2 SYDVKM come from the germline V gene. This CDR3 spans 14 amino acids. Trimming shortened V by 7 bases and J by 8 bases, and 17 bases separated the two germline ends.

This sequence joins TRBV24-1 and TRBJ1-4, with 10 bases fitting TRBD1. The CDR3 runs 17 residues. The V segment lost 4 bases and the J segment 5 bases; nucleotides outside the gene matches: 9. The V gene's germline CDR1 is KGHDR and CDR2 SFDVKD. The CDR3 reads CATSDPSRTGGNEKLFF. The CDR3 region has the DNA TGTGCCACCAGTGACCCCTCCAGGACAGGGGGAAATGAAAAACTGTTTTTT.

This chain joins TRBV7-6 and TRBJ2-7; 7 nucleotides match TRBD1. The CDR3 contains 12 residues. Germline loops: CDR1 SGHVS, CDR2 FNYEAQ. V was pared by 5 bases and J by 5 bases, with 3 bases of the junction left unmatched. The CDR3 here is CASSTQGDEQYF. The CDR3 coding sequence is TGTGCCAGCAGCACCCAGGGGGACGAGCAGTACTTC.

The chain couples TRBV6-5 to TRBJ1-2, with D possibly being TRBD1 (6 bases). The V end lost 5 bases, the J end lost 4 bases, and 14 bases lay between the germline ends. The germline gives CDR1 MNHEY, CDR2 SVGAGI. This CDR3 region has 14 residues. CDR3 residues: CASSQEGGVYGYTF. CDR3 DNA sequence: TGTGCCAGCAGTCAGGAGGGGGGGGTCTATGGCTACACCTTC.

This clone has a handful of counts. The chain joins TRBV6-5 to TRBJ1-2, with D maybe TRBD1 (5 bases). The V and J ends lost 6 bases and 7 bases respectively, with 12 bases between them. Looked up from germline, CDR1 is MNHEY and CDR2 is SVGAGI. There are 12 residues in the CDR3. This CDR3 reads CASSDSLLGYTF. The DNA for the CDR3 is TGTGCCAGCAGCGACAGTCTACTTGGCTACACCTTC.

The V gene is TRBV30, the J gene TRBJ2-3, with D possibly TRBD2 on 7 matching bases. The CDR3 has 18 amino acids. V lost 0 bases and J 3 bases, leaving 22 bases between the germline ends. Per germline, CDR1 GTSNPN and CDR2 SVGIG (reference sequence). CDR3 amino acids: CAWSVPMGAGGSTDTQYF. The DNA of the CDR3 is TGTGCCTGGAGTGTACCCATGGGGGCCGGGGGGTCAACAGATACGCAGTATTTT. Using reference TRBV30 and TRBJ2-3 for the parts outside the CDR3, the full variable domain is SQTIHQWPATLVQPVGSPLSLECTVEGTSNPNLYWYRQAAGRGLQLLFYSVGIGQISSEVPQNLSASRPQDRQFILSSKKLLLSDSGFYLCAWSVPMGAGGSTDTQYFGPGTRLTVL.